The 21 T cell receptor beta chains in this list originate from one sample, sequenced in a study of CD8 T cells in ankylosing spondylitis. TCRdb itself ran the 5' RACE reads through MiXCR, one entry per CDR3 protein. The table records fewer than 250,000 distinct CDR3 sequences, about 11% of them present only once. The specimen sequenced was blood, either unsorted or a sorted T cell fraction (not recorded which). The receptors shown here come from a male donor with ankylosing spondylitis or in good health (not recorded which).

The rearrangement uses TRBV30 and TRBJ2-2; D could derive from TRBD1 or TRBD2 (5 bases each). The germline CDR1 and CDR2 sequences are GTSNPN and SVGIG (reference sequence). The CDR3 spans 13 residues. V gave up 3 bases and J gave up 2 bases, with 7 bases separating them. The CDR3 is CAWRRDNTGELFF. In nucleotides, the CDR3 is TGTGCCTGGAGACGGGACAACACCGGGGAGCTGTTTTTT.

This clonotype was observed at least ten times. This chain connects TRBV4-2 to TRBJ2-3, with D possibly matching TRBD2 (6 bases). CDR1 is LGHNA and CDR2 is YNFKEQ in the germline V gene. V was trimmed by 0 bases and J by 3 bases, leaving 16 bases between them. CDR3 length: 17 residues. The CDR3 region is CASSQDEGGIGTDTQYF. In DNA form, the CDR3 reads TGTGCCAGCAGCCAAGATGAAGGCGGGATTGGGACAGATACGCAGTATTTT.

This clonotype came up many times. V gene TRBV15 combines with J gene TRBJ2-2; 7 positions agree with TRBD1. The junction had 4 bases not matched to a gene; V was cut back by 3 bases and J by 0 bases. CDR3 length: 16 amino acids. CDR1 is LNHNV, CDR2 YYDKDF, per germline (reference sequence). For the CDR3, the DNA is TGTGCCACCAGCAGGGAAGGACAGGCGAACACCGGGGAGCTGTTTTTT. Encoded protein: CATSREGQANTGELFF.

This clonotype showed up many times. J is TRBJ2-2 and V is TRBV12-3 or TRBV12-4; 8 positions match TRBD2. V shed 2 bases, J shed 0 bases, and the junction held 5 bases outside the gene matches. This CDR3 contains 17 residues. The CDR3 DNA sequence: TGTGCCAGCAGTTTAACCCTGGGACTAGCGAACACCGGGGAGCTGTTTTTT. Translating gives CASSLTLGLANTGELFF.

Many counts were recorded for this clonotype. The CDR3 reads CASSQGGHEQYF. The CDR3 DNA is TGTGCCAGCAGCCAGGGGGGGCACGAGCAGTACTTC. The J gene is TRBJ2-7, the V gene TRBV3-1, with D possibly being TRBD2 (7 bases). Trimming took off 3 bases at V and 5 bases at J, with 8 bases between the two ends. CDR3 length: 12 residues. Germline V lookup: CDR1 LGHDT, CDR2 YNNKEL (reference sequence).

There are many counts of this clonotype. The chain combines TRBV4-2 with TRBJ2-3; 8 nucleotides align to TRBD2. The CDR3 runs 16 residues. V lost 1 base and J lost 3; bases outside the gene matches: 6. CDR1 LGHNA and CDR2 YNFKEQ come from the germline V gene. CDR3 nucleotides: TGTGCCAGCAGCCAAGCGGGCGGGGGGCCAACAGATACGCAGTATTTT. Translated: CASSQAGGGPTDTQYF.

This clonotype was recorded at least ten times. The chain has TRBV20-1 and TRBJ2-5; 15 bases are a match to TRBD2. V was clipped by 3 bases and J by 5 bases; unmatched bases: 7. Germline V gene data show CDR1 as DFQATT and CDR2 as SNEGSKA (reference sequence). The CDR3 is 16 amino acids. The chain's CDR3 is CSASRTSGRAGETQYF. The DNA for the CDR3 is TGCAGTGCTAGTCGGACTAGCGGGAGGGCAGGGGAGACCCAGTACTTC.

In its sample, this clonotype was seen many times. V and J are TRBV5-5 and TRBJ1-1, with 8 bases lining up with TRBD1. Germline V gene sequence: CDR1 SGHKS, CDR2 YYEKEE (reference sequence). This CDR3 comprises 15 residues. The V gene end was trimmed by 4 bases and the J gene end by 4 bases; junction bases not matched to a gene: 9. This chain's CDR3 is CASSQRTGSGTEAFF. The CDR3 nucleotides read TGTGCCAGCAGCCAGAGGACAGGGTCTGGCACTGAAGCTTTCTTT.

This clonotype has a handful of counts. For the CDR3, the DNA is TGTGCCAGCAGCCAAGAAAAGCTAGAAGATACGCAGTATTTT. Translated: CASSQEKLEDTQYF. V usage is TRBV4-2 and J usage is TRBJ2-3; no clear D gene. The germline V gene has CDR1 LGHNA and CDR2 YNFKEQ. Trimming took 0 bases from V and 5 from J, leaving 9 bases between them. The CDR3 runs 14 residues.

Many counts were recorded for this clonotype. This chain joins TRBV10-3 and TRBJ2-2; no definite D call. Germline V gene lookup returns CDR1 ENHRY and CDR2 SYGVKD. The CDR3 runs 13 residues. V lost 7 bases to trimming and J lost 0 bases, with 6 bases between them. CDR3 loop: CAIMAANTGELFF. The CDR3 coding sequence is TGTGCCATCATGGCGGCGAACACCGGGGAGCTGTTTTTT.

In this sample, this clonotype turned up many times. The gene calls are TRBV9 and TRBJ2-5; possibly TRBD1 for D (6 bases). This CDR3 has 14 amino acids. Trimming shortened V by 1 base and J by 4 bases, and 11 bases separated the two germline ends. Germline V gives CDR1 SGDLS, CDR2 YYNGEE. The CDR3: CASSVTRGVETQYF. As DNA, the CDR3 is TGTGCCAGCAGCGTAACCAGGGGCGTAGAGACCCAGTACTTC.

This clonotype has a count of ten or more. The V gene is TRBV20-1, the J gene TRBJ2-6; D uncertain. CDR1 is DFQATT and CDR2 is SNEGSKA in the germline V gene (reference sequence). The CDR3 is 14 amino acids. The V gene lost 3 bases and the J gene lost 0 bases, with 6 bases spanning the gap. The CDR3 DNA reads TGCAGTGCTAGGACCGGCTCTGGGGCCAACGTCCTGACTTTC. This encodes CSARTGSGANVLTF.

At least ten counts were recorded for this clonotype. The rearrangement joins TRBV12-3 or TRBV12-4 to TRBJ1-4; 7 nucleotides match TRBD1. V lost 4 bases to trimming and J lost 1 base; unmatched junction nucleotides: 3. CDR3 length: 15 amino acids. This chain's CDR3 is CASSSSGGTNEKLFF. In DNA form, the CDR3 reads TGTGCCAGCAGTTCCTCAGGGGGAACTAATGAAAAACTGTTTTTT.

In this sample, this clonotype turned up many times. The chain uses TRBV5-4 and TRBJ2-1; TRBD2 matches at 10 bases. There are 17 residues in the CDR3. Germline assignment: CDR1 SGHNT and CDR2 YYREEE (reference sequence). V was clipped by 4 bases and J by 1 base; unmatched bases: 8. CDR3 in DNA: TGTGCCAGCAGCGCCGGCGGTAGCGGGGGGTCCTACAATGAGCAGTTCTTC. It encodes CASSAGGSGGSYNEQFF.

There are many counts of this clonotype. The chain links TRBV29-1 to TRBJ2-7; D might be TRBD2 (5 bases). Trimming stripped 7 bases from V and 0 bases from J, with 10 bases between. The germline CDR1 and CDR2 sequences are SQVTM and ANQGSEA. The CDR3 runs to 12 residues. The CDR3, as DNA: TGCAGCGCCCGGAGGAGCTCCTACGAGCAGTACTTC. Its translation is CSARRSSYEQYF.

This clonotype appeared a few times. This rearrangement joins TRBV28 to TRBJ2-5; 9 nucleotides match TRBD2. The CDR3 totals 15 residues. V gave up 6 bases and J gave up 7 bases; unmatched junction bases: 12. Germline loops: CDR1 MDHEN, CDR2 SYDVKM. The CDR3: CASRLGTSRLSTQYF. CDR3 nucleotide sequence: TGTGCCAGCAGACTAGGGACTAGCCGGCTTTCGACCCAGTACTTC.

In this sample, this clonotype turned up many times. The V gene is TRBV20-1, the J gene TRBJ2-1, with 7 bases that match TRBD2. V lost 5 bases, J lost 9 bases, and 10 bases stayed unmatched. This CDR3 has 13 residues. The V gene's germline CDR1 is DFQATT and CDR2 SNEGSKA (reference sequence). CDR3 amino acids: CSARDYWCCEQFF. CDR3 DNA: TGCAGTGCTCGGGACTACTGGTGCTGTGAGCAGTTCTTC.

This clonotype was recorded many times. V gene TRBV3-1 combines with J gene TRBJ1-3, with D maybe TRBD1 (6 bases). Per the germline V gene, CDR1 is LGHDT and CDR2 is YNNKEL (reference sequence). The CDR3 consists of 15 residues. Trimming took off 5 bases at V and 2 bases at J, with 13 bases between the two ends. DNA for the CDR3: TGTGCCAGCAGCTCAACTCCAGGGGCTGGAAACACCATATATTTT. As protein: CASSSTPGAGNTIYF.

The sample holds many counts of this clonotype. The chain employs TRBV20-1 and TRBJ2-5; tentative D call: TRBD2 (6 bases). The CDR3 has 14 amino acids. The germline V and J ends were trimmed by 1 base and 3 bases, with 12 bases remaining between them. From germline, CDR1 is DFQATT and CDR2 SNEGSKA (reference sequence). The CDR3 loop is CSARAGSGKETQYF. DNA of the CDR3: TGCAGTGCTAGAGCCGGGAGCGGAAAAGAGACCCAGTACTTC.

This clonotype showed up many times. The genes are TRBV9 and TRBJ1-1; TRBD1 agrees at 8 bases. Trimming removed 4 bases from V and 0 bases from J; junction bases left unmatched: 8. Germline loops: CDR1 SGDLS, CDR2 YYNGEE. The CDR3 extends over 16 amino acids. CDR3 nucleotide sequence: TGTGCCAGCAGCCTGAGGACAGGGCGCATGAACACTGAAGCTTTCTTT. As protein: CASSLRTGRMNTEAFF.

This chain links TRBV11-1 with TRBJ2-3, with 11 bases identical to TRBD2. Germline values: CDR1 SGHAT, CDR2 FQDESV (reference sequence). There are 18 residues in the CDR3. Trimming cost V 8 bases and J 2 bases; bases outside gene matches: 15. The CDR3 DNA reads TGTGCCAGCCGCCGACGACTAGCGGGGTCCAGGAACACAGATACGCAGTATTTT. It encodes CASRRRLAGSRNTDTQYF.